These 21 T cell receptor beta chains came from one sample sequenced in a study of cytomegalovirus exposure and HLA in healthy donors. PCR used 60 Vbeta primers and 13 Jbeta primers. The method was immunoSEQ multiplex PCR; TCRdb's version includes in-frame clones alone and lacks a portion of them. Found here are about 98,000 clones, roughly 76% of them singletons; the top ten hold roughly 2.5%. The sequenced sample was PBMCs. These receptors were collected from a man aged 45-65 years in good health and CMV-seronegative.

This rearrangement joins TRBV28 to TRBJ2-3; D might be TRBD2 (5 bases). Trimming stripped 2 bases from V and 4 bases from J, with 16 bases between. CDR1 and CDR2 (germline): MDHEN, SYDVKM. This CDR3 spans 16 amino acids. In DNA, the CDR3 is TGTGCCAGCAGTTTAGGCCCTCTCCTAGCCGCAGATACGCAGTATTTT. Amino acids: CASSLGPLLAADTQYF.

Details on this clone: This is likely a read error, given that the CDR3 carries no conserved phenylalanine or tryptophan at its end. Because the CDR3's place on the DNA is in doubt, the DNA is left out and the CDR3 is given as listed by TCRdb. The chain is built from TRBV21-1 and TRBJ1-5; TRBD1, the table's D call, was not compared with the DNA. TRBV21-1 is listed as a pseudogene. The CDR3 region is 16 residues in length, termini included. This chain's CDR3 is CASIRQPGTGVSPICL.

The chain recombines TRBV7-2 with TRBJ2-2; perhaps TRBD1 as D (6 bases). Between the trimmed V and J ends, which lost 1 base and 5 bases, there was a span of 11 bases. Looked up from germline, CDR1 is SGHTA and CDR2 is FQGNSA. The CDR3 contains 15 residues. CDR3 in amino acids: CASSLGGRWTGELFF. The CDR3 DNA reads as TGTGCCAGCAGCTTAGGGGGGCGGTGGACCGGGGAGCTGTTTTTT.

The V and J genes are TRBV6-6 and TRBJ1-1, with TRBD1 identical over 7 bases. Germline-derived CDR1 and CDR2 are MNHNY and SVGAGI (reference sequence). This CDR3 comprises 14 residues. After removal of 2 bases from V and 5 bases from J, the junction contained 5 bases not matched to a gene. CDR3 protein: CASSYEGASTEAFF. CDR3 coding DNA: TGTGCCAGCAGTTACGAGGGGGCGAGTACTGAAGCTTTCTTT.

This clone was counted a few times. The same CDR3 is also encoded by other DNA sequences in this sample. The V gene is TRBV2, the J gene TRBJ1-5, with 8 positions matching TRBD1. Germline CDR1 and CDR2: SNHLY and FYNNEI. V was pared by 2 bases and J by 4 bases, with 7 bases of the junction left unmatched. CDR3 length: 16 amino acids. DNA for the CDR3: TGTGCCAGCAGTGAATGGAGGCAGGGGGCGAATCAGCCCCAGCATTTT. It specifies CASSEWRQGANQPQHF.

The chain employs TRBV7-6 and TRBJ2-7, with a tentative D call TRBD2 (6 bases). The ends were cut back, 2 bases at V and 6 bases at J, with 11 bases in the middle. The length of the CDR3 is 13 residues. CDR1 SGHVS and CDR2 FNYEAQ come from the germline V gene. The CDR3 coding sequence is TGTGCCAGCAGCTTAAAAGCGGGCGGCGAGCAGTACTTC. It is translated as CASSLKAGGEQYF.

This clone has a handful of counts. The V and J genes are TRBV5-4 and TRBJ1-2; TRBD1 matches at 9 bases. Germline V gives CDR1 SGHNT, CDR2 YYREEE (reference sequence). CDR3 size: 13 residues. V was clipped by 0 bases and J by 14 bases; unmatched bases: 8. CDR3 in amino acids: CASSLAQGAVETF. CDR3 DNA: TGTGCCAGCAGCTTGGCACAGGGGGCTGTGGAGACCTTC.

V is TRBV10-3 and J is TRBJ2-7, with D uncertain. This CDR3 spans 15 amino acids. Trimming pared 4 bases from V and 2 bases from J, leaving 15 bases between. Germline CDR1 is ENHRY and CDR2 is SYGVKD. CDR3 sequence: CAISVNRPGAYEQYF. In DNA, the CDR3 is TGTGCCATCAGTGTCAACCGACCGGGTGCCTACGAGCAGTACTTC.

This CDR3 reads CATSRGQVRTDTQYF. As DNA, the CDR3 is TGTGCCACCAGCAGAGGACAGGTGAGGACAGATACGCAGTATTTT. The rearrangement links TRBV15 to TRBJ2-3; D is perhaps TRBD1 (6 bases). V lost 1 base and J lost 3, with 11 bases in between. The CDR3 is 15 residues long. CDR1 LNHNV and CDR2 YYDKDF come from the germline V gene (reference sequence).

V is TRBV5-4 and J is TRBJ2-7; weak D call: TRBD1 (7 bases). CDR3 length: 15 residues. V lost 4 bases to trimming and J lost 4 bases, with 18 bases between them. Per the germline V gene, CDR1 is SGHNT and CDR2 is YYREEE (reference sequence). Here the CDR3 DNA reads TGTGCCAGCAGCCCCCGCCAGGGGGGCAAGTACGAGCAGTACTTC. Amino acids: CASSPRQGGKYEQYF.

This chain links TRBV5-1 with TRBJ1-1, with a weak D call TRBD1 (6 bases). Germline V lookup: CDR1 SGHRS, CDR2 YFSETQ. The CDR3 runs to 17 residues. Deletions cut 3 bases from V and 1 base from J, with 19 bases between. Written as DNA, the CDR3 is TGCGCCAGCAGCTGGAGCCCGCCCACAGGGAAGAACACTGAAGCTTTCTTT. Translating gives CASSWSPPTGKNTEAFF.

The rearrangement uses TRBV5-4 and TRBJ1-1; TRBD1 matches 10 bases. The CDR3 contains 14 residues. Germline CDR1 SGHNT, CDR2 YYREEE (reference sequence). The junction had 4 bases not matched to a gene; V was cut back by 1 base and J by 7 bases. The CDR3 coding sequence is TGTGCCAGCAGCTTGAGGGACAGGGGTGGTGAAGCTTTCTTT. Residues: CASSLRDRGGEAFF.

This clone turned up a few times. J is TRBJ1-6 and V is TRBV7-2; D is possibly TRBD1 (6 bases). The CDR3 sequence is 15 residues long. Germline CDR1 SGHTA, CDR2 FQGNSA. Trimming stripped 7 bases from V and 4 bases from J, with 14 bases between. The CDR3: CASIWEQGYNSPLHF. The CDR3 DNA is TGTGCCAGCATTTGGGAGCAGGGGTATAATTCACCCCTCCACTTT.

V gene TRBV5-1 combines with J gene TRBJ2-2; 9 bases fit TRBD1. With V trimmed by 4 bases and J by 3 bases, 1 base remained unmatched. The germline V gene has CDR1 SGHRS and CDR2 YFSETQ. This CDR3 spans 14 amino acids. The CDR3: CASSRTGDTGELFF. The CDR3 coding sequence is TGCGCCAGCAGCCGGACAGGGGACACCGGGGAGCTGTTTTTT. The variable domain in full, completed from reference TRBV5-1 and TRBJ2-2, reads KAGVTQTPRYLIKTRGQQVTLSCSPISGHRSVSWYQQTPGQGLQFLFEYFSETQRNKGNFPGRFSGRQFSNSRSEMNVSTLELGDSALYLCASSRTGDTGELFFGEGSRLTVL.

The DNA for the CDR3 is TGTGCCAGTAGTCAGGGGGCTGGTTCAGATACGCAGTATTTT. Protein product: CASSQGAGSDTQYF. The rearrangement uses TRBV19 and TRBJ2-3; 8 bases line up with TRBD1. The length of the CDR3 is 14 residues. The V gene end was trimmed by 5 bases and the J gene end by 4 bases; junction bases not matched to a gene: 5. Germline V lookup: CDR1 LNHDA, CDR2 SQIVND (reference sequence).

The chain couples TRBV13 to TRBJ2-5, with TRBD2 matching over 13 bases. In germline, CDR1 is PRHDT, CDR2 FYEKMQ (reference sequence). The CDR3 is made up of 18 amino acids. V gave up 4 bases and J gave up 4 bases; unmatched junction bases: 12. The CDR3 sequence is CASSWMRTSGSLGETQYF. In nucleotides, the CDR3 is TGTGCCAGCAGCTGGATGCGGACTAGCGGGAGTTTGGGAGAGACCCAGTACTTC.

The chain couples TRBV9 to TRBJ2-7; no clear D gene. The CDR3 covers 15 residues. V shed 0 bases and J shed 0 bases, with 10 bases lying between them. Germline values: CDR1 SGDLS, CDR2 YYNGEE. In DNA form, the CDR3 reads TGTGCCAGCAGCGTAGCTCATACAGCCTCCTACGAGCAGTACTTC. It is translated as CASSVAHTASYEQYF.

The rearrangement links TRBV2 to TRBJ1-2; unclear D gene. With 4 bases removed from V and 9 bases from J, the gap between germline ends came to 15 bases. The CDR3 totals 13 residues. Germline CDR1 is SNHLY and CDR2 is FYNNEI. CDR3 sequence reads: CASSGNRGYRYTF. DNA of the CDR3: TGTGCCAGCAGTGGAAATCGAGGTTATCGCTACACCTTC. Variable domain in full (rest from reference TRBV2 and TRBJ1-2): EPEVTQTPSHQVTQMGQEVILRCVPISNHLYFYWYRQILGQKVEFLVSFYNNEISEKSEIFDDQFSVERPDGSNFTLKIRSTKLEDSAMYFCASSGNRGYRYTFGSGTRLTVV.

This chain uses TRBV5-1 with TRBJ2-1; no reliable D call. CDR1 and CDR2 from the germline V gene are SGHRS and YFSETQ. The V end was cut by 0 bases, the J end by 6 bases, with 10 bases between. The CDR3 is 14 amino acids. The CDR3 region has the DNA TGCGCCAGCAGCTTGGCGAGCCGGTTCAATGAGCAGTTCTTC. Its protein product is CASSLASRFNEQFF.

This clone has a handful of counts. The chain links TRBV7-6 to TRBJ1-1; D is perhaps TRBD1 (6 bases). Trimming shortened V by 4 bases and J by 3 bases, and 15 bases separated the two germline ends. The CDR3 length is 15 residues. Per germline, CDR1 SGHVS and CDR2 FNYEAQ. CDR3 coding DNA: TGTGCCAGCAGCTCTCAACAGGGCAGGGACACTGAAGCTTTCTTT. Translating gives CASSSQQGRDTEAFF. Using reference TRBV7-6 and TRBJ1-1 for the parts outside the CDR3, the full variable domain is GAGVSQSPRYKVTKRGQDVALRCDPISGHVSLYWYRQALGQGPEFLTYFNYEAQQDKSGLPNDRFSAERPEGSISTLTIQRTEQRDSAMYRCASSSQQGRDTEAFFGQGTRLTVV.

The genes are TRBV7-2 and TRBJ2-5, with 8 bases fitting TRBD2. Losses at the gene ends were 1 base for V and 2 bases for J; bases not matched to a gene: 6. Per germline, CDR1 SGHTA and CDR2 FQGNSA. The CDR3 is 16 residues long. The CDR3 sequence is CASSLGTSRSQETQYF. CDR3 sequence (DNA): TGTGCCAGCAGCTTAGGGACTAGCCGGAGTCAAGAGACCCAGTACTTC.